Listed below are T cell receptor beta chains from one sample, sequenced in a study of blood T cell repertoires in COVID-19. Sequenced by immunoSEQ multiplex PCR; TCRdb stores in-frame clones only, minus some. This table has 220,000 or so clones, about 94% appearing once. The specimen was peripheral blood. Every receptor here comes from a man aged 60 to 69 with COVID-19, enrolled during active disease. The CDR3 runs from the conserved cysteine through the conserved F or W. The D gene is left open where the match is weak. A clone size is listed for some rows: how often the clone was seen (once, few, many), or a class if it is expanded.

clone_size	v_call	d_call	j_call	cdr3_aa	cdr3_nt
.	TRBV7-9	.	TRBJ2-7	CASSTTTHPYEQYF	TGTGCCAGCAGCACCACCACACACCCCTACGAGCAGTACTTC
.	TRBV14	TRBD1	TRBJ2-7	CASSPGGSLYEQYF	TGTGCCAGCAGCCCAGGGGGATCGTTATACGAGCAGTACTTC
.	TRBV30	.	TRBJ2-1	CAWSVQTASEQFF	TGTGCCTGGAGTGTACAGACAGCCAGTGAGCAGTTCTTC
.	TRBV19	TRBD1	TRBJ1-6	CASGRQGLDSPLHF	TGTGCCAGTGGAAGACAGGGTCTTGATTCACCCCTCCACTTT
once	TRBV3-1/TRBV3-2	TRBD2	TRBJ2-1	CASSTRTSVNEQFF	TGTGCCAGCAGCACACGGACTAGCGTCAATGAGCAGTTCTTC
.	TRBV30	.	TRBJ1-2	CAWTQTAARGGYTF	TGTGCCTGGACCCAAACAGCCGCCCGGGGTGGCTACACCTTC
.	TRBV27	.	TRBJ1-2	CASSSRSSSGYTF	TGTGCCAGCAGTTCCAGGTCTAGCTCTGGCTACACCTTC
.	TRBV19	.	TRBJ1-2	CASSIDRARGYGYTF	TGTGCCAGTAGTATAGACAGGGCCCGCGGCTATGGCTACACCTTC
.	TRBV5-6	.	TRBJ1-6	CASSFLYNSPLHF	TGTGCCAGCAGCTTTCTGTATAATTCACCCCTCCACTTT
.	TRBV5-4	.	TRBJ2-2	CASSPETTTGELFF	TGTGCCAGCAGCCCGGAAACTACTACCGGGGAGCTGTTTTTT
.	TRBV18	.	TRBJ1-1	CASSPPEGFNTEAFF	TGTGCCAGCTCACCACCGGAGGGTTTTAACACTGAAGCTTTCTTT